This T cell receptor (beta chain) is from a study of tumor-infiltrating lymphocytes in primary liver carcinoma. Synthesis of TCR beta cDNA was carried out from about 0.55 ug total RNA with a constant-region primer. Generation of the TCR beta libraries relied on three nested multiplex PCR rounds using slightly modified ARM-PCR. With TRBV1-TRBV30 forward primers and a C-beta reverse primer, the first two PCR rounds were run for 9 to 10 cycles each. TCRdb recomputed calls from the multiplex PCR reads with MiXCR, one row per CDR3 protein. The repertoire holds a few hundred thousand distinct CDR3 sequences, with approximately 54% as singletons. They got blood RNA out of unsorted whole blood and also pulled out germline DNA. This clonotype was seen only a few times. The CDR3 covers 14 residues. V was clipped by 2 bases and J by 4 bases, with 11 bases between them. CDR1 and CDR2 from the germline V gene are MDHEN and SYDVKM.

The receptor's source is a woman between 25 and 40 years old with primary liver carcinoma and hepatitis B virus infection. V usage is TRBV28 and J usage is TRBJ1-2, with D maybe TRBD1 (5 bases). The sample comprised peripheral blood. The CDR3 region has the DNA TGTGCCAGCAGTTTAGGGCAGGGAGGCTATGGCTACACCTTC. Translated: CASSLGQGGYGYTF.